The 14 T cell receptor beta chains in this list originate from one sample, sequenced in a study of shared clonotypes between healthy human individuals. Some clones are missing from TCRdb's copy, which holds only in-frame ones; the method was immunoSEQ multiplex PCR. This sample yields 640,000 or so clones, of which roughly 78% are seen a single time; approximately 1.8% belongs to the top ten. The material sequenced was memory CD4+ T cells sorted from blood. The subset: CD45RA-negative fraction. The origin of the receptors is a young woman in good health.

In this sample, this clone turned up once. The chain employs TRBV7-9 and TRBJ1-1, with 11 bases lining up with TRBD1. This CDR3 has 17 residues. Germline V lookup: CDR1 SEHNR, CDR2 FQNEAQ (reference sequence). The trim removed 5 bases at V and 4 bases at J, leaving 12 bases unmatched. The CDR3, as DNA: TGTGCCAGCAGCGCGAGAATCCGGACAGGGGGCATCACTGAAGCTTTCTTT. This codes for CASSARIRTGGITEAFF.

The chain uses TRBV7-8 and TRBJ2-2; the D gene is possibly TRBD1 (5 bases). CDR1 and CDR2 from the germline V gene are SGHVS and FQNEAQ. The CDR3 contains 16 residues. V lost 2 bases and J lost 2, with 12 bases in between. The CDR3 nucleotides read TGTGCCAGCAGCTTACTAGGACACAGTAACACCGGGGAGCTGTTTTTT. Translating it yields CASSLLGHSNTGELFF.

The chain couples TRBV7-6 to TRBJ2-2; 9 nucleotides line up with TRBD2. This CDR3 comprises 17 residues. Germline-derived CDR1 and CDR2 are SGHVS and FNYEAQ. Trimming cost V 1 base and J 5 bases; bases outside gene matches: 8. DNA of the CDR3: TGTGCCAGCAGCTTAGGAGTAGCGGGAGTGGTTACCGGGGAGCTGTTTTTT. It is translated as CASSLGVAGVVTGELFF.

The chain joins TRBV29-1 to TRBJ2-7; tentatively, D is TRBD1 (6 bases). CDR3 length: 12 residues. Germline V lookup: CDR1 SQVTM, CDR2 ANQGSEA. V lost 7 bases and J 0 bases, leaving 10 bases between the germline ends. The CDR3, as DNA: TGCAGCGCTGAGGACAGCTCCTACGAGCAGTACTTC. Protein sequence: CSAEDSSYEQYF.

With respect to this clone: The sample holds other DNA sequences that translate to the same CDR3. CDR3 region: CASSLTDTQYF. As DNA, the CDR3 is TGTGCCAGCAGCTTGACAGATACGCAGTATTTT. This chain uses TRBV7-9 with TRBJ2-3; D is unresolved. This CDR3 has 11 amino acids. In germline, CDR1 is SEHNR, CDR2 FQNEAQ (reference sequence). The V end was cut by 3 bases, the J end by 3 bases, with 1 base between.

V gene TRBV7-8 combines with J gene TRBJ2-7; D gene ambiguous. This CDR3 has 14 amino acids. Germline values: CDR1 SGHVS, CDR2 FQNEAQ. V dropped 5 bases and J dropped 5 bases, with 16 bases sitting between them. The CDR3 DNA follows: TGTGCCAGCAGCCAAGGTCGGGTTCTAAACGAGCAGTACTTC. Translating it yields CASSQGRVLNEQYF.

This sequence joins TRBV29-1 and TRBJ2-5, with 12 positions matching TRBD1. Germline CDR1 reads SQVTM; CDR2 reads ANQGSEA. The CDR3 spans 13 residues. Trimming took 6 bases from V and 4 from J; bases not matched to a gene: 3. CDR3 protein: CSVGQGALETQYF. DNA of the CDR3: TGCAGCGTGGGACAGGGGGCTCTAGAGACCCAGTACTTC. Full variable domain (outside the CDR3, taken from reference TRBV29-1 and TRBJ2-5): SAVISQKPSRDICQRGTSLTIQCQVDSQVTMMFWYRQQPGQSLTLIATANQGSEATYESGFVIDKFPISRPNLTFSTLTVSNMSPEDSSIYLCSVGQGALETQYFGPGTRLLVL.

Of note for this clone: The same CDR3 also results from other DNA sequences found in this sample. The chain couples TRBV7-6 to TRBJ2-5, with D hard to call. Per germline, CDR1 SGHVS and CDR2 FNYEAQ. This CDR3 comprises 11 residues. The V gene lost 5 bases and the J gene lost 2 bases, with 3 bases spanning the gap. The chain's CDR3 is CASSVQETQYF. The CDR3 region has the DNA TGTGCCAGCAGCGTTCAAGAGACCCAGTACTTC.

The chain employs TRBV2 and TRBJ2-7; 10 bases align to TRBD2. CDR1 SNHLY and CDR2 FYNNEI come from the germline V gene. J lost 2 bases, V lost 1 base, and 5 bases had no gene match. The CDR3 is made up of 16 amino acids. The CDR3 loop is CASSEGLAGAPYEQYF. The CDR3 nucleotides read TGTGCCAGCAGTGAAGGCCTAGCGGGAGCCCCCTACGAGCAGTACTTC.

The chain links TRBV11-2 to TRBJ2-2; D unresolved. V lost 0 bases to trimming and J lost 4 bases, with 9 bases between them. Germline CDR1 reads SGHAT; CDR2 reads FQNNGV. The length of the CDR3 is 15 residues. This CDR3 reads CASSLDQAPTGELFF. DNA of the CDR3: TGTGCCAGCAGCTTAGATCAAGCGCCCACCGGGGAGCTGTTTTTT.

To note about this clone: One base away lies a much larger clone, so this may be a sequencing read error. In the same sample, other DNA sequences code for this CDR3. The gene calls are TRBV27 and TRBJ2-1, with D perhaps assigned TRBD1 or TRBD2 (5 bases each). Trimming removed 4 bases at V and 0 bases at J, with 28 bases between. CDR1 is MNHEY, CDR2 SMNVEV, per germline (reference sequence). The CDR3 runs 21 residues. For the CDR3, the DNA is TGTGCCAGCAGTTCCTCCGGGCGTTGGGGGTCAAAGAATAGCTCCTACAATGAGCAGTTCTTC. Protein sequence: CASSSSGRWGSKNSSYNEQFF.

This clone has a handful of counts. This sequence joins TRBV5-4 and TRBJ1-3; perhaps TRBD1 as D (5 bases). Trimming removed 3 bases at V and 0 bases at J, with 19 bases between. The germline gives CDR1 SGHNT, CDR2 YYREEE (reference sequence). The CDR3 is 18 residues long. For the CDR3, the DNA is TGTGCCAGCAGCTCTGGCAGGGCTTCAACGTTCTCTGGAAACACCATATATTTT. Translation: CASSSGRASTFSGNTIYF.

This sequence joins TRBV5-3 and TRBJ2-7, with 10 bases lining up with TRBD1. TRBV5-3 is labeled an ORF, and its function is uncertain. The CDR3 extends over 16 amino acids. The J segment lost 0 bases and the V segment lost 0 bases, leaving 3 bases of the junction unmatched. CDR3 region: CARSLGGTGDSYEQYF. In DNA, the CDR3 is TGTGCCAGAAGCTTGGGTGGGACAGGGGACTCCTACGAGCAGTACTTC.

The rearrangement joins TRBV5-1 to TRBJ2-1, with 10 bases that match TRBD2. Germline assignment: CDR1 SGHRS and CDR2 YFSETQ. Trimming removed 3 bases from V and 8 bases from J; junction bases left unmatched: 8. This CDR3 comprises 15 residues. The CDR3 loop is CASSSSSGRLDEQFF. The CDR3 DNA follows: TGCGCCAGCAGCTCGTCTAGCGGGAGATTAGATGAGCAGTTCTTC.